The next 25 T cell receptor beta chains were all read from a single sample in a study of human T cells and chemical hapten exposure. The time point: pre-sensitization, week 0. Regarding treatment: therapeutic diphenylcyclopropenone sensitization with weekly scalp DPC. A single record per CDR3 protein comes from TCRdb applying MiXCR to the RACE reads. Here the sample spans a few hundred thousand distinct CDR3 sequences, around 5.5% being singletons. This sample comprised whole blood, obtained in connection with sensitization to the hapten diphenylcyclopropenone (DPC). These receptors were collected from a woman in her late teens or twenties with alopecia areata. Some clones in this sample may be carry-over from other donors' samples.

This clonotype was counted between two and nine times. This chain links TRBV5-1 with TRBJ2-3; 8 bases are shared with TRBD2. The CDR3 has 15 residues. With 1 base clipped from V and 6 bases from J, the junction kept 7 bases outside the gene matches. Germline CDR1 and CDR2: SGHRS and YFSETQ. Here the CDR3 DNA reads TGCGCCAGCAGCTTGAATAGCGGGGTGCAGGATACGCAGTATTTT. Translated: CASSLNSGVQDTQYF. The full variable domain, rest sourced from reference TRBV5-1 and TRBJ2-3, is KAGVTQTPRYLIKTRGQQVTLSCSPISGHRSVSWYQQTPGQGLQFLFEYFSETQRNKGNFPGRFSGRQFSNSRSEMNVSTLELGDSALYLCASSLNSGVQDTQYFGPGTRLTVL.

This clonotype has at least ten counts. This chain joins TRBV15 and TRBJ2-1, with D tentatively TRBD2 (6 bases). CDR3 length equals 15 residues. Germline loops: CDR1 LNHNV, CDR2 YYDKDF (reference sequence). The germline V and J ends were trimmed by 0 bases and 6 bases, with 12 bases remaining between them. CDR3 protein: CATSREGGYSNEQFF. In nucleotides, the CDR3 is TGTGCCACCAGCAGAGAAGGAGGGTACAGCAATGAGCAGTTCTTC.

In this sample, this clonotype turned up a few times. The genes are TRBV14 and TRBJ2-7; D possibly uses TRBD1 or TRBD2 (6 bases each). Trimming pared 4 bases from V and 9 bases from J, leaving 16 bases between. The CDR3 length is 13 residues. CDR1 and CDR2 (germline): SGHDN, FVKESK. This chain's CDR3 is CASSPRGHSGQYF. The CDR3 DNA is TGTGCCAGCAGCCCCCGGGGGCATTCTGGGCAGTACTTC.

The genes are TRBV3-1 and TRBJ1-2, with 7 positions matching TRBD1. The V gene end was trimmed by 5 bases and the J gene end by 8 bases; junction bases not matched to a gene: 14. The V gene's germline CDR1 is LGHDT and CDR2 YNNKEL (reference sequence). This CDR3 spans 15 amino acids. The CDR3 sequence is CASSDTTGSLGGYTF. DNA of the CDR3: TGTGCCAGCAGCGACACGACAGGGAGCCTGGGGGGCTACACCTTC. The full variable domain, its missing parts supplied by reference TRBV3-1 and TRBJ1-2, is DTAVSQTPKYLVTQMGNDKSIKCEQNLGHDTMYWYKQDSKKFLKIMFSYNNKELIINETVPNRFSPKSPDKAHLNLHINSLELGDSAVYFCASSDTTGSLGGYTFGSGTRLTVV.

This clonotype appeared a few times. The CDR3 nucleotides are TGTGCCAGCAGCTTAGGAGTAGGGTCGAGTGATACTGAAGCTTTCTTT. As protein: CASSLGVGSSDTEAFF. This rearrangement joins TRBV7-6 to TRBJ1-1; D is unresolved. CDR1 and CDR2 (germline): SGHVS, FNYEAQ. This CDR3 has 16 residues. The V gene lost 1 base and the J gene lost 5 bases, with 17 bases spanning the gap.

In its sample, this clonotype was seen many times. The genes are TRBV10-3 and TRBJ2-7; 12 bases map to TRBD2. With 6 bases clipped from V and 4 bases from J, the junction kept 7 bases outside the gene matches. The CDR3 spans 15 residues. The germline V gene has CDR1 ENHRY and CDR2 SYGVKD. The CDR3 loop reads CAIRTSGGQLYEQYF. The CDR3 bases are TGTGCCATCAGGACTAGCGGGGGCCAGCTGTACGAGCAGTACTTC.

This clonotype was counted many times. This rearrangement joins TRBV10-3 to TRBJ1-5, with D perhaps TRBD1 (6 bases). The CDR3 runs 13 residues. Trimming stripped 9 bases from V and 2 bases from J, with 11 bases between. Per germline, CDR1 ENHRY and CDR2 SYGVKD. CDR3 protein: CAITEGGNQPQHF. The CDR3 nucleotides are TGTGCCATTACTGAGGGGGGCAATCAGCCCCAGCATTTT.

This clonotype was seen at least ten times. The V and J genes are TRBV12-3 or TRBV12-4 and TRBJ2-7, with a tentative D call TRBD2 (6 bases). This CDR3 has 17 amino acids. V lost 5 bases and J lost 7, with 27 bases in between. In DNA, the CDR3 is TGTGCCAGCAGTCCCCGGCGGATAGGCGGAGGGGAGAGGGAGCAGTACTTC. Translated, it gives CASSPRRIGGGEREQYF.

J is TRBJ2-3 and V is TRBV10-3; D unclear. The CDR3 runs to 15 residues. Trimming left V 3 bases short and J 0 bases short, with 10 bases between. Germline-derived CDR1 and CDR2 are ENHRY and SYGVKD. The CDR3 DNA reads as TGTGCCATCAGTGACGAGCTGAGGAGCACAGATACGCAGTATTTT. Protein: CAISDELRSTDTQYF.

This clonotype was seen ten or more times. This chain uses TRBV13 with TRBJ1-5; D call uncertain. V was clipped by 0 bases and J by 6 bases, with 9 bases between them. Per the germline V gene, CDR1 is PRHDT and CDR2 is FYEKMQ (reference sequence). The CDR3 has 14 residues. CDR3 DNA sequence: TGTGCCAGCAGCTTAGGGATTTCGAGTCAGCCCCAGCATTTT. This encodes CASSLGISSQPQHF.

This clonotype was seen more than once but under ten times. The chain has TRBV7-2 and TRBJ2-3; D is perhaps TRBD2 (5 bases). Trimming left V 4 bases short and J 0 bases short, with 8 bases between. This CDR3 is built from 14 residues. Germline CDR1 and CDR2: SGHTA and FQGNSA. CDR3 residues: CASSWRGSTDTQYF. DNA of the CDR3: TGTGCCAGCAGCTGGCGCGGGAGCACAGATACGCAGTATTTT. The whole variable domain, filled in from reference TRBV7-2 and TRBJ2-3, reads GAGVSQSPSNKVTEKGKDVELRCDPISGHTALYWYRQSLGQGLEFLIYFQGNSAPDKSGLPSDRFSAERTGGSVSTLTIQRTQQEDSAVYLCASSWRGSTDTQYFGPGTRLTVL.

The CDR3 coding sequence is TGTGCCAGCAGACATTCCGCCAGGAGTTTAAGCTCCTACGAGCAGTACTTC. Protein product: CASRHSARSLSSYEQYF. The rearrangement uses TRBV12-3 or TRBV12-4 and TRBJ2-7; the D is unclear. Trimming cost V 6 bases and J 0 bases, with 21 bases left between them. The length of the CDR3 is 17 residues.

This clonotype was counted many times. The chain is built from TRBV6-1 and TRBJ1-6; 7 bases match TRBD1. V lost 2 bases to trimming and J lost 10 bases; unmatched junction nucleotides: 8. Germline CDR1 and CDR2: MNHNS and SASEGT. The CDR3 totals 15 residues. The CDR3 coding sequence is TGTGCCAGCAGTGAACTCCGGCAGGGGGAATCACCCCTCCACTTT. It yields the protein CASSELRQGESPLHF.

This clonotype was recorded many times. This chain joins TRBV4-1 and TRBJ1-4, with D uncertain. Between the trimmed V and J ends, which lost 0 bases and 4 bases, there was a span of 15 bases. This CDR3 spans 17 amino acids. From germline, CDR1 is MGHRA and CDR2 YSYEKL. In DNA form, the CDR3 reads TGCGCCAGCAGCCAAGATCCGGGCGGGCCAGTTAATGAAAAACTGTTTTTT. This gives the protein CASSQDPGGPVNEKLFF.

This clonotype was counted ten times or more. This CDR3 reads CASSWGGGTDTQYF. CDR3 DNA sequence: TGTGCCAGCAGCTGGGGGGGAGGCACAGATACGCAGTATTTT. This chain connects TRBV7-2 to TRBJ2-3; TRBD2 matches at 7 bases. Germline assignment: CDR1 SGHTA and CDR2 FQGNSA. The length of the CDR3 is 14 residues. Trimming removed 4 bases from V and 1 base from J; junction bases left unmatched: 2.

At least ten counts were recorded for this clonotype. The chain joins TRBV7-9 to TRBJ2-3; TRBD2 agrees at 7 bases. This CDR3 comprises 15 residues. The trim removed 3 bases at V and 0 bases at J, leaving 3 bases unmatched. Germline loops: CDR1 SEHNR, CDR2 FQNEAQ (reference sequence). The CDR3 is CASSFPAGSTDTQYF. DNA of the CDR3: TGTGCCAGCAGCTTTCCAGCGGGGAGCACAGATACGCAGTATTTT.

This clonotype was counted at least ten times. The V gene is TRBV3-1, the J gene TRBJ2-5; TRBD2 matches at 8 bases. With V trimmed by 0 bases and J by 3 bases, 3 bases remained unmatched. Germline loops: CDR1 LGHDT, CDR2 YNNKEL (reference sequence). The CDR3 sequence is 15 residues long. Here the CDR3 DNA reads TGTGCCAGCAGCCAAGATGGACTAGCCGAAGAGACCCAGTACTTC. This translates into CASSQDGLAEETQYF.

This chain connects TRBV5-1 to TRBJ2-3; possible D gene TRBD2, 5 bases. The CDR3 is 12 residues long. Germline V gene data show CDR1 as SGHRS and CDR2 as YFSETQ. V lost 2 bases to trimming and J lost 12 bases, with 13 bases between them. CDR3 loop: CASSFEGGFQYF. The CDR3 DNA sequence: TGCGCCAGCAGCTTTGAGGGCGGGTTTCAGTATTTT.

This clonotype showed up just a few times. V gene TRBV25-1 combines with J gene TRBJ1-4; D possibly corresponds to TRBD1 (5 bases). Per germline, CDR1 MGHDK and CDR2 SYGVNS. The CDR3 loop spans 15 amino acids. V lost 1 base, J lost 7 bases, and 13 bases lay in between. The CDR3 DNA reads as TGTGCCAGCAGTGAATGGGACGCAGGGCCTGAAAAACTGTTTTTT. This encodes CASSEWDAGPEKLFF.

This sequence joins TRBV6-4 and TRBJ1-2; 10 bases are a match to TRBD1. V trimming: 4 bases; J trimming: 4 bases; junction bases outside the gene matches: 3. This CDR3 comprises 14 residues. CDR1 is MRHNA and CDR2 is SNTAGT in the germline V gene. CDR3 bases: TGTGCCAGCAGTGTACGACAGGGGGCCTATGGCTACACCTTC. Protein product: CASSVRQGAYGYTF.

This clonotype was seen ten or more times. This chain connects TRBV20-1 to TRBJ2-1, with 9 bases aligning to TRBD2. The CDR3 is 14 residues long. Trimming removed 1 base from V and 10 bases from J; junction bases left unmatched: 8. Per germline, CDR1 DFQATT and CDR2 SNEGSKA (reference sequence). The CDR3 here is CSARVGGGAVEQFF. The CDR3, as DNA: TGCAGTGCTAGAGTGGGCGGGGGGGCCGTGGAGCAGTTCTTC.

This clonotype was recorded at least ten times. The V and J genes are TRBV18 and TRBJ2-7, with D possibly matching TRBD2 (6 bases). V gave up 3 bases and J gave up 13 bases, with 22 bases separating them. The CDR3 consists of 14 residues. Germline V gene lookup returns CDR1 KGHSH and CDR2 LQKENI. CDR3 amino acids: CASSPQGGTRMLYF. The CDR3 nucleotides read TGTGCCAGCTCACCCCAGGGAGGCACCCGAATGTTATACTTC. Drawing the rest from reference TRBV18 and TRBJ2-7, the complete variable domain is NAGVMQNPRHLVRRRGQEARLRCSPMKGHSHVYWYRQLPEEGLKFMVYLQKENIIDESGMPKERFSAEFPKEGPSILRIQQVVRGDSAAYFCASSPQGGTRMLYFGPGTRLTVT.

This clonotype was found a few times. This rearrangement joins TRBV7-9 to TRBJ1-1, with D perhaps matching TRBD1 (5 bases). CDR1 and CDR2 (germline): SEHNR, FQNEAQ (reference sequence). The CDR3 is made up of 11 amino acids. Between the trimmed V and J ends, which lost 1 base and 11 bases, there was a span of 8 bases. CDR3 residues: CASSLVGEAFF. The DNA of the CDR3 is TGTGCCAGCAGCTTAGTAGGGGAGGCTTTCTTT.

The sample holds a few counts of this clonotype. The rearrangement joins TRBV4-1 to TRBJ1-1, with D possibly TRBD1 on 5 matching bases. The CDR3 contains 16 residues. Germline values: CDR1 MGHRA, CDR2 YSYEKL. V lost 0 bases and J lost 1, with 12 bases in between. The DNA for the CDR3 is TGCGCCAGCAGCCAAGACTTCCCCGGGACGAACACTGAAGCTTTCTTT. Amino acid sequence: CASSQDFPGTNTEAFF.

This clonotype turned up a few times. The chain has TRBV11-2 and TRBJ1-2, with D hard to call. V lost 3 bases, J lost 5 bases, and 4 bases lay in between. This CDR3 has 11 residues. CDR1 is SGHAT and CDR2 is FQNNGV in the germline V gene. CDR3 in amino acids: CASSFRYGYTF. The CDR3 bases are TGTGCCAGCAGCTTCCGATATGGCTACACCTTC.